Each of the 24 T cell receptor beta chains below was sequenced from the same sample in a study of blood T cell repertoires in COVID-19. TCRdb's copy holds only in-frame clones and misses some; the assay was immunoSEQ multiplex PCR. The sample lists 200,000 or so clones; about 80% were seen once. Sequenced: peripheral blood. Receptors were obtained from a woman aged 55 to 70 with acute or convalescent COVID-19.

The rearrangement uses TRBV7-9 and TRBJ1-2; 7 bases map to TRBD1. Looked up from germline, CDR1 is SEHNR and CDR2 is FQNEAQ (reference sequence). Trimming cost V 5 bases and J 7 bases; bases outside gene matches: 13. CDR3 length: 15 amino acids. The CDR3 region has the DNA TGTGCCAGCAGCCGTGGACAGGCGCTAGAGACTGGCTACACCTTC. Translated: CASSRGQALETGYTF.

This clone was picked up one time. The chain uses TRBV6-2 or TRBV6-3 and TRBJ2-7; 10 nucleotides match TRBD2. The length of the CDR3 is 17 residues. Germline lookup yields CDR1 MNHEY and CDR2 SVGEGT. J lost 2 bases, V lost 5 bases, and 12 bases had no gene match. The CDR3 is CASSLLRRAGGPYEQYF. The DNA of the CDR3 is TGTGCCAGCAGTCTACTCAGACGAGCGGGGGGGCCCTACGAGCAGTACTTC.

The chain links TRBV7-9 to TRBJ2-7, with unresolved D. Germline V gives CDR1 SEHNR, CDR2 FQNEAQ (reference sequence). V lost 1 base to trimming and J lost 2 bases, with 15 bases between them. The CDR3 has 16 amino acids. The CDR3, as DNA: TGTGCCAGCAGCTTAGGTTTGGCAGGCGAACCCTACGAGCAGTACTTC. Its translation: CASSLGLAGEPYEQYF.

V and J are TRBV29-1 and TRBJ1-2; 8 positions agree with TRBD1. Germline assignment: CDR1 SQVTM and CDR2 ANQGSEA. Unmatched junction bases numbered 9, after V lost 5 bases and J lost 4 bases. CDR3 size: 14 residues. CDR3 region: CSVNRPGQVYGYTF. CDR3 nucleotide sequence: TGCAGCGTTAACCGCCCGGGACAGGTCTATGGCTACACCTTC.

This chain links TRBV6-5 with TRBJ1-2; unclear D gene. Germline V CDR1 and CDR2: MNHEY, SVGAGI. V lost 2 bases to trimming and J lost 1 base, with 5 bases between them. The CDR3 has 13 amino acids. The CDR3 sequence: CASSYASNYGYTF. CDR3 in DNA: TGTGCCAGCAGTTACGCGAGTAACTATGGCTACACCTTC.

Of note for this clone: At one end, the junction sequence differs from germline, possibly due to a read error. The chain joins TRBV11-2 to TRBJ1-1, with a weak D call TRBD1 (6 bases). This CDR3 has 12 residues. Germline CDR1 is SGHAT and CDR2 is FQNNGV. The CDR3 nucleotides are TGTGCCAGCAGCTTAGATCGCATGGGGGCCCACTTT. The encoded protein is CASSLDRMGAHF.

The rearrangement joins TRBV7-8 to TRBJ2-5, with 13 bases aligning to TRBD2. Germline trimming cut 4 bases from V and 2 bases from J; bases unmatched to any gene: 13. The CDR3 is 19 amino acids. Germline V gives CDR1 SGHVS, CDR2 FQNEAQ. For the CDR3, the DNA is TGTGCCAGCAGCTCCTTCCGACTAGCGGGGGGTGGGAAACAAGAGACCCAGTACTTC. Translating gives CASSSFRLAGGGKQETQYF.

The chain has TRBV29-1 and TRBJ2-2; 8 bases match TRBD1. Trimming took 4 bases from V and 7 from J; bases not matched to a gene: 8. The CDR3 spans 14 residues. The V gene's germline CDR1 is SQVTM and CDR2 ANQGSEA. The CDR3 sequence: CSVGPGGAGGELFF. CDR3 nucleotide sequence: TGCAGCGTTGGCCCAGGGGGCGCGGGCGGGGAGCTGTTTTTT.

V usage is TRBV5-1 and J usage is TRBJ2-3; 12 bases are a match to TRBD2. Trimming cost V 7 bases and J 0 bases; bases outside gene matches: 0. Per the germline V gene, CDR1 is SGHRS and CDR2 is YFSETQ. The CDR3 extends over 14 amino acids. CDR3 DNA: TGCGCCAGCGGACTAGCGGGGAGCACAGATACGCAGTATTTT. Protein product: CASGLAGSTDTQYF.

The chain recombines TRBV5-6 with TRBJ1-6; D uncertain. The CDR3 totals 13 residues. Trimming stripped 1 base from V and 14 bases from J, with 13 bases between. Germline loops: CDR1 SGHDT, CDR2 YYEEEE. CDR3 nucleotides: TGTGCCAGCAGCTTGAGGTCAACGGGGTCCCTCCACTTT. Protein sequence: CASSLRSTGSLHF.

This rearrangement joins TRBV6-5 to TRBJ1-3; possibly TRBD1 for D (5 bases). The V gene lost 6 bases and the J gene lost 7 bases, with 16 bases spanning the gap. This CDR3 comprises 14 residues. The germline gives CDR1 MNHEY, CDR2 SVGAGI. CDR3 in amino acids: CASRRQLGANTIYF. The CDR3 coding sequence is TGTGCCAGCAGGAGACAGCTTGGGGCGAACACCATATATTTT.

This rearrangement joins TRBV4-2 to TRBJ2-3; tentative D call: TRBD2 (6 bases). Per the germline V gene, CDR1 is LGHNA and CDR2 is YNFKEQ. V gave up 8 bases and J gave up 5 bases, with 8 bases separating them. The CDR3 covers 11 residues. Here the CDR3 reads CASLSGDTQYF. The CDR3 DNA reads TGTGCCAGCCTTAGCGGAGATACGCAGTATTTT.

The chain links TRBV30 to TRBJ1-5; D possibly corresponds to TRBD1 (5 bases). V gave up 0 bases and J gave up 8 bases, with 14 bases separating them. CDR3 size: 14 residues. The germline CDR1 and CDR2 sequences are GTSNPN and SVGIG (reference sequence). CDR3 sequence: CAWSVSGVPEPQHF. CDR3 in DNA: TGTGCCTGGAGTGTATCGGGGGTTCCGGAGCCCCAGCATTTT.

The rearrangement uses TRBV3-1 (or the pseudogene TRBV3-2) and TRBJ2-1, with a weak D call TRBD1 (7 bases). Trimming shortened V by 3 bases and J by 2 bases, and 8 bases separated the two germline ends. Germline-derived CDR1 and CDR2 are LGHDT and YNNKEL (reference sequence). The length of the CDR3 is 14 residues. The CDR3 DNA follows: TGTGCCAGCAGCCACAGGGGGGCCTACAATGAGCAGTTCTTC. Translating gives CASSHRGAYNEQFF.

This clone came up a few times. V is TRBV5-1 and J is TRBJ1-3; possibly TRBD1 for D (6 bases). Between the trimmed V and J ends, which lost 4 bases and 0 bases, there was a span of 11 bases. CDR3 length equals 15 residues. Germline loops: CDR1 SGHRS, CDR2 YFSETQ. The CDR3 sequence: CASSRQDLSGNTIYF. In DNA, the CDR3 is TGCGCCAGCAGCCGACAGGACCTCTCTGGAAACACCATATATTTT. The full variable domain, completed using reference TRBV5-1 and TRBJ1-3, is KAGVTQTPRYLIKTRGQQVTLSCSPISGHRSVSWYQQTPGQGLQFLFEYFSETQRNKGNFPGRFSGRQFSNSRSEMNVSTLELGDSALYLCASSRQDLSGNTIYFGEGSWLTVV.

The gene calls are TRBV19 and TRBJ1-5; the D is unclear. This CDR3 is built from 13 residues. Trimming removed 3 bases at V and 7 bases at J, with 10 bases between. CDR1 and CDR2 from the germline V gene are LNHDA and SQIVND (reference sequence). The CDR3 DNA follows: TGTGCCAGTAGTATTTTCGGGGAACAGCCCCAGCATTTT. Translating gives CASSIFGEQPQHF.

The chain uses TRBV6-2 or TRBV6-3 and TRBJ2-7; tentative D call: TRBD1 (6 bases). Germline V lookup: CDR1 MNHEY, CDR2 SVGEGT. The V gene lost 5 bases and the J gene lost 6 bases, with 23 bases spanning the gap. The CDR3 sequence is 16 residues long. CDR3 residues: CASSPLPGHERVEQYF. In DNA form, the CDR3 reads TGTGCCAGCAGTCCCCTCCCGGGACATGAGAGGGTCGAGCAGTACTTC.

The chain links TRBV4-3 to TRBJ2-1, with 15 nucleotides matching TRBD2. V gave up 4 bases and J gave up 0 bases; unmatched junction bases: 4. This CDR3 spans 18 amino acids. The germline V gene encodes CDR1 LGHNA and CDR2 YSLEER. This CDR3 is CASSPRTSGGGSYNEQFF. CDR3 nucleotides: TGCGCCAGCAGCCCTAGGACTAGCGGGGGGGGCTCCTACAATGAGCAGTTCTTC.

This chain joins TRBV25-1 and TRBJ1-2; 9 nucleotides agree with TRBD1. Germline CDR1 is MGHDK and CDR2 is SYGVNS. V lost 5 bases, J lost 6 bases, and 10 bases stayed unmatched. The CDR3 length is 15 residues. The CDR3 nucleotides read TGTGCCAGCAGTCCCCGGGACAGGGACTTGGATGGCTACACCTTC. Encoded protein: CASSPRDRDLDGYTF.

The rearrangement links TRBV5-4 to TRBJ1-2; D possibly corresponds to TRBD1 (5 bases). CDR1 is SGHNT and CDR2 is YYREEE in the germline V gene (reference sequence). Trimming stripped 4 bases from V and 6 bases from J, with 16 bases between. This CDR3 is 14 amino acids long. The CDR3 region is CASSGGGRADGYTF. As DNA, the CDR3 is TGTGCCAGCAGCGGCGGTGGCAGGGCGGATGGCTACACCTTC.

The J gene is TRBJ1-2, the V gene TRBV10-3, with D maybe TRBD1 (5 bases). The V end was cut by 4 bases, the J end by 7 bases, with 19 bases between. The CDR3 has 15 amino acids. The V gene's germline CDR1 is ENHRY and CDR2 SYGVKD. CDR3 nucleotide sequence: TGTGCCATCAGTGGGGGCCAGACCCGGGGGAGTGGCTACACCTTC. This translates into CAISGGQTRGSGYTF.

This chain links TRBV7-8 with TRBJ1-4, with D hard to call. The CDR3 has 19 amino acids. V was clipped by 5 bases and J by 4 bases, with 26 bases between them. Germline V lookup: CDR1 SGHVS, CDR2 FQNEAQ. As DNA, the CDR3 is TGTGCCAGCAGCACCGAACAGTATTCGGCGATGGGTAGTAATGAAAAACTGTTTTTT. Translating it yields CASSTEQYSAMGSNEKLFF. Full variable domain (remainder filled in from reference TRBV7-8 and TRBJ1-4): GAGVSQSPRYKVAKRGQDVALRCDPISGHVSLFWYQQALGQGPEFLTYFQNEAQLDKSGLPSDRFFAERPEGSVSTLKIQRTQQEDSAVYLCASSTEQYSAMGSNEKLFFGSGTQLSVL.

The V call is TRBV28, the J call TRBJ1-1; D is unclear. Germline V CDR1 and CDR2: MDHEN, SYDVKM. Trimming pared 6 bases from V and 1 base from J, leaving 9 bases between. This CDR3 has 13 residues. CDR3 protein: CASSPRKNTEAFF. CDR3 sequence (DNA): TGTGCCAGCAGCCCCAGGAAGAACACTGAAGCTTTCTTT.

V and J are TRBV6-5 and TRBJ1-5; 9 nucleotides match TRBD1. Germline CDR1 is MNHEY and CDR2 is SVGAGI. Trimming removed 8 bases from V and 5 bases from J; junction bases left unmatched: 4. The CDR3 extends over 13 amino acids. The CDR3 region is CASRRTGDQPQHF. DNA of the CDR3: TGTGCCAGCCGAAGGACAGGGGATCAGCCCCAGCATTTT.